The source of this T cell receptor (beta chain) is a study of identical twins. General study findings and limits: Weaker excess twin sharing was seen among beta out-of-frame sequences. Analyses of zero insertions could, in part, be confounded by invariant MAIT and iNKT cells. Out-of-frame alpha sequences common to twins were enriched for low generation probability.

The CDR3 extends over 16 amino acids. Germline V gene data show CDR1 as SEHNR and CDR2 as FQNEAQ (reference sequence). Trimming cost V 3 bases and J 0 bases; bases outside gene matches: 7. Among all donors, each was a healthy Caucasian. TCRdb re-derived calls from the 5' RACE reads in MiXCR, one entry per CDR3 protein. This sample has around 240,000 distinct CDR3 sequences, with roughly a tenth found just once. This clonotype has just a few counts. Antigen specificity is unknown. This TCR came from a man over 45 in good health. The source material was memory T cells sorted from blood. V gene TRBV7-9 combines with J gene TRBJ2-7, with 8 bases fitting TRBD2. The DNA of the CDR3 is TGTGCCAGCAGCTTGGACATAGCGGGGAGCTCCTACGAGCAGTACTTC. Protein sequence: CASSLDIAGSSYEQYF.